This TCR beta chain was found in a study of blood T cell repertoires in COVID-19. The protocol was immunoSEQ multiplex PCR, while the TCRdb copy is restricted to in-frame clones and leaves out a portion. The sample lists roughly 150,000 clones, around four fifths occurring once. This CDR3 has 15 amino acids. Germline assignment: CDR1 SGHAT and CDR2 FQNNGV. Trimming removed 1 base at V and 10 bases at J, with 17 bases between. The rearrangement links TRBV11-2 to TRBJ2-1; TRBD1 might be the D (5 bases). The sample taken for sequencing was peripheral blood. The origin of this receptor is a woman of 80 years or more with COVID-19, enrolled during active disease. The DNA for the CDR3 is TGTGCCAGCAGCTTAGGAGAGTTACGAGCAGGGGAGCAGTTCTTC. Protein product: CASSLGELRAGEQFF.